These 19 T cell receptor beta chains originate from one sample sequenced in a study of human thymus T cells. Clones were read by immunoSEQ multiplex PCR, and TCRdb kept only the in-frame ones, dropping some. The table has around 130,000 clones, over 85% seen once. Thymic material originated from resections removed in the course of corrective heart surgery. What was sequenced was thymus tissue. The receptor source for this set is a boy under two years old with a congenital heart defect but otherwise immunologically healthy.

The rearrangement links TRBV5-5 to TRBJ1-2; 10 bases agree with TRBD1. CDR3 length equals 14 residues. Germline CDR1 reads SGHKS; CDR2 reads YYEKEE (reference sequence). The ends lost 4 bases at V and 4 bases at J; junction bases unmatched: 4. CDR3 protein: CASSPGQGIYGYTF. In nucleotides, the CDR3 is TGTGCCAGCAGCCCGGGACAGGGGATCTATGGCTACACCTTC.

The chain recombines TRBV7-6 with TRBJ1-1; no definite D call. CDR1 is SGHVS, CDR2 FNYEAQ, per germline. The V and J ends lost 4 bases and 1 base respectively, with 22 bases between them. The CDR3 sequence is 18 residues long. The CDR3 protein is CASSSPMRQYLGNTEAFF. The CDR3 DNA reads TGTGCCAGCAGCTCCCCGATGCGGCAGTACCTTGGGAACACTGAAGCTTTCTTT.

The V call is TRBV27, the J call TRBJ1-1, with TRBD1 matching 8 bases. The CDR3 length is 15 residues. V lost 3 bases, J lost 3 bases, and 6 bases stayed unmatched. In germline, CDR1 is MNHEY, CDR2 SMNVEV (reference sequence). In DNA form, the CDR3 reads TGTGCCAGCAGTTTTCGGGACAGGCGGGACACTGAAGCTTTCTTT. It encodes CASSFRDRRDTEAFF.

The CDR3 DNA reads as TGTGCCAGCAGTATATCGGGGACCCAGTACTTC. Protein sequence: CASSISGTQYF. The genes are TRBV6-5 and TRBJ2-5; D gene ambiguous. Trimming pared 5 bases from V and 7 bases from J, leaving 8 bases between. CDR1 and CDR2 (germline): MNHEY, SVGAGI. This CDR3 has 11 amino acids.

The V call is TRBV25-1, the J call TRBJ1-1, with a weak D call TRBD1 (6 bases). Looked up from germline, CDR1 is MGHDK and CDR2 is SYGVNS. Deletions cut 3 bases from V and 3 bases from J, with 17 bases between. The CDR3 sequence is 16 residues long. CDR3 in amino acids: CASSDGGAGADTEAFF. CDR3 in DNA: TGTGCCAGCAGTGATGGAGGGGCAGGGGCGGACACTGAAGCTTTCTTT. The whole variable domain, remainder taken from reference TRBV25-1 and TRBJ1-1, is EADIYQTPRYLVIGTGKKITLECSQTMGHDKMYWYQQDPGMELHLIHYSYGVNSTEKGDLSSESTVSRIRTEHFPLTLESARPSHTSQYLCASSDGGAGADTEAFFGQGTRLTVV.

This rearrangement joins TRBV27 to TRBJ2-1, with TRBD2 identical over 13 bases. V gave up 1 base and J gave up 7 bases; unmatched junction bases: 4. The length of the CDR3 is 16 residues. The V gene's germline CDR1 is MNHEY and CDR2 SMNVEV (reference sequence). In nucleotides, the CDR3 is TGTGCCAGCAGTTTATTACTAGCGGGGGGGATGAATGAGCAGTTCTTC. This translates into CASSLLLAGGMNEQFF.

This chain joins TRBV4-1 and TRBJ2-5, with TRBD2 matching over 10 bases. Germline values: CDR1 MGHRA, CDR2 YSYEKL. This CDR3 is 17 amino acids long. J gave up 5 bases and V 0 bases, and 9 bases lay outside the gene matches. The DNA of the CDR3 is TGCGCCAGCAGCCAAGATGGTAGCGGGGGGCCGAAGGAGACCCAGTACTTC. Residues: CASSQDGSGGPKETQYF.

The chain is built from TRBV6-5 and TRBJ2-7; TRBD2 agrees at 9 bases. V gave up 0 bases and J gave up 2 bases; unmatched junction bases: 5. Germline CDR1 MNHEY, CDR2 SVGAGI. The CDR3 is 16 residues long. CDR3 residues: CASSYSQRGEAYEQYF. As DNA, the CDR3 is TGTGCCAGCAGTTACTCGCAGCGGGGGGAGGCCTACGAGCAGTACTTC.

The chain has TRBV4-2 and TRBJ2-3; maybe TRBD2 (7 bases). Germline lookup yields CDR1 LGHNA and CDR2 YNFKEQ. The CDR3 length is 17 residues. V lost 0 bases, J lost 1 base, and 14 bases lay in between. In DNA form, the CDR3 reads TGTGCCAGCAGCCAAGATAGGTTGCGGGGGCGCACAGATACGCAGTATTTT. This translates into CASSQDRLRGRTDTQYF.

This rearrangement joins TRBV11-2 to TRBJ2-1, with TRBD2 as a possible D gene (7 bases). In germline, CDR1 is SGHAT, CDR2 FQNNGV. V lost 5 bases to trimming and J lost 8 bases, with 25 bases between them. The CDR3 loop spans 17 amino acids. Written as DNA, the CDR3 is TGTGCCAGCAGCGACCCTTGGGGGGGCCCCGTCGCGCATGAGCAGTTCTTC. Translated, it gives CASSDPWGGPVAHEQFF.

V gene TRBV6-6 combines with J gene TRBJ1-2; TRBD1 agrees at 10 bases. The CDR3 contains 15 residues. With V trimmed by 2 bases and J by 8 bases, 8 bases remained unmatched. From germline, CDR1 is MNHNY and CDR2 SVGAGI (reference sequence). The CDR3 reads CASSYLYDRGQGYTF. The CDR3 DNA reads TGTGCCAGCAGTTACCTTTATGACAGGGGGCAGGGCTACACCTTC.

The chain couples TRBV30 to TRBJ1-5, with TRBD1 as a possible D gene (5 bases). Germline V CDR1 and CDR2: GTSNPN, SVGIG (reference sequence). V lost 2 bases and J 6 bases, leaving 11 bases between the germline ends. The CDR3 extends over 13 amino acids. This CDR3 reads CAWSSGRAQPQHF. The DNA of the CDR3 is TGTGCCTGGAGTTCAGGGCGGGCTCAGCCCCAGCATTTT.

J is TRBJ2-5 and V is TRBV4-1; 11 bases match TRBD2. Per the germline V gene, CDR1 is MGHRA and CDR2 is YSYEKL. V was clipped by 4 bases and J by 5 bases; unmatched bases: 15. The CDR3 runs 18 residues. The CDR3 bases are TGCGCCAGCAGCCCGCCTCCTTCCCAGACTAGCGGGGTGGAGACCCAGTACTTC. Translating it yields CASSPPPSQTSGVETQYF.

V and J are TRBV5-4 and TRBJ2-3, with D possibly TRBD2 on 5 matching bases. CDR1 and CDR2 (germline): SGHNT, YYREEE (reference sequence). The V and J ends lost 1 base and 6 bases respectively, with 9 bases between them. This CDR3 is built from 13 residues. The CDR3 region has the DNA TGTGCCAGCAGCTTGCTGGAGGCTGATACGCAGTATTTT. Translation: CASSLLEADTQYF.

This chain uses TRBV4-1 with TRBJ1-1; D perhaps matches TRBD1 (5 bases). This CDR3 contains 15 residues. The ends were cut back, 0 bases at V and 4 bases at J, with 12 bases in the middle. Germline CDR1 and CDR2: MGHRA and YSYEKL. The CDR3 nucleotides read TGCGCCAGCAGCCAAGATTTGAGGGGAAGCACTGAAGCTTTCTTT. Translated: CASSQDLRGSTEAFF.

The genes are TRBV6-6 and TRBJ2-3; D not resolved. V lost 6 bases to trimming and J lost 2 bases, with 6 bases between them. CDR1 is MNHNY and CDR2 is SVGAGI in the germline V gene (reference sequence). The CDR3 has 12 amino acids. The chain's CDR3 is CASRPVTDTQYF. Here the CDR3 DNA reads TGTGCCAGCAGGCCGGTCACAGATACGCAGTATTTT.

The chain combines TRBV1 with TRBJ2-7; the table's D gene call, TRBD1, was not cross checked with the DNA. TRBV1 is a pseudogene locus. This CDR3 spans 13 amino acids. CDR3 nucleotides: TGCACCAGCAGCCAGAGACAGGAGGCCGAGCAGTACTTC. This sequence encodes CTSSQRQEAEQYF.

The chain carries TRBV6-6 and TRBJ1-2; TRBD1 is a possible D gene (5 bases). Germline V gives CDR1 MNHNY, CDR2 SVGAGI (reference sequence). CDR3 length equals 12 residues. V was cut by 7 bases and J by 5 bases, with 11 bases left in between. CDR3 DNA sequence: TGTGCCAGCATAGGGGATTCATATGGCTACACCTTC. This encodes CASIGDSYGYTF.

The chain uses TRBV6-1 and TRBJ1-1; 7 bases map to TRBD1. With 7 bases clipped from V and 5 bases from J, the junction kept 13 bases outside the gene matches. Per the germline V gene, CDR1 is MNHNS and CDR2 is SASEGT. This CDR3 spans 15 amino acids. In DNA, the CDR3 is TGTGCCAGCATTAGTAAGGGGGCGGCTTTGACTGAAGCTTTCTTT. This codes for CASISKGAALTEAFF.